These 22 T cell receptor beta chains share one sample of origin, sequenced in a study of a mutant IDH1 vaccine in newly diagnosed glioma. Measured with immunoSEQ multiplex PCR; TCRdb has only the in-frame clones, and not every one. This table has around 30,000 clones, roughly nine tenths appearing once. Regarding time point: week 47, end of study. It was 300 ug of mutant IDH1 20-mer peptide that made up each vaccine dose, given with topical imiquimod. Their cognate antigens are unknown. Material: PBMCs, obtained from a glioma patient whose treatment included an IDH1 peptide vaccine. These receptors came from a middle-aged man with glioma.

The rearrangement joins TRBV7-2 to TRBJ2-1, with D uncertain. With 3 bases removed from V and 0 bases from J, the gap between germline ends came to 21 bases. Looked up from germline, CDR1 is SGHTA and CDR2 is FQGNSA. The CDR3 extends over 19 amino acids. The CDR3 region is CASSFVWQGNPSSYNEQFF. CDR3 nucleotides: TGTGCCAGCAGCTTTGTTTGGCAAGGGAATCCTAGCTCCTACAATGAGCAGTTCTTC.

This sequence joins TRBV10-3 and TRBJ2-1; D remains ambiguous. From germline, CDR1 is ENHRY and CDR2 SYGVKD. V shed 8 bases and J shed 7 bases, with 3 bases lying between them. The CDR3 loop spans 9 amino acids. The CDR3 loop reads CAIGNEQFF. The CDR3 DNA sequence: TGTGCCATCGGTAATGAGCAGTTCTTC.

The rearrangement joins TRBV6-4 to TRBJ1-6; unclear D gene. Trimming pared 6 bases from V and 10 bases from J, leaving 13 bases between. Per germline, CDR1 MRHNA and CDR2 SNTAGT. This CDR3 is 13 amino acids long. For the CDR3, the DNA is TGTGCCAGCAGCTTGGACGTTGACTCACCCCTCCACTTT. It is translated as CASSLDVDSPLHF.

This rearrangement joins TRBV28 to TRBJ1-3, with a weak D call TRBD1 (5 bases). V lost 3 bases and J lost 0, with 9 bases in between. The CDR3 totals 15 residues. Germline CDR1 is MDHEN and CDR2 is SYDVKM. The CDR3 loop is CASSLEGFSGNTIYF. The CDR3 DNA follows: TGTGCCAGCAGTTTGGAGGGGTTCTCTGGAAACACCATATATTTT.

The chain has TRBV4-3 and TRBJ1-4; TRBD1 matches 9 bases. CDR1 is LGHNA, CDR2 YSLEER, per germline. The junction had 7 bases not matched to a gene; V was cut back by 3 bases and J by 8 bases. This CDR3 is built from 15 residues. CDR3 protein: CASSQRTGDAEKLFF. CDR3 in DNA: TGCGCCAGCAGCCAGAGGACAGGGGACGCAGAAAAACTGTTTTTT.

The chain employs TRBV19 and TRBJ1-5, with 9 bases matching TRBD1. This CDR3 contains 15 residues. The germline V gene encodes CDR1 LNHDA and CDR2 SQIVND (reference sequence). V lost 1 base to trimming and J lost 7 bases; unmatched junction nucleotides: 5. The CDR3 region is CASSIGQGETQPQHF. The CDR3 nucleotides are TGTGCCAGTAGTATAGGACAGGGGGAAACACAGCCCCAGCATTTT.

The chain is built from TRBV28 and TRBJ2-7; possible D gene TRBD1, 5 bases. V shed 3 bases and J shed 0 bases, with 9 bases lying between them. CDR3 size: 14 residues. Germline CDR1 reads MDHEN; CDR2 reads SYDVKM. The CDR3 coding sequence is TGTGCCAGCAGTTTCAGGGCGGCCTCCTACGAGCAGTACTTC. This encodes CASSFRAASYEQYF.

This clone has only one observation. V is TRBV5-8 and J is TRBJ1-1; D may be TRBD1 (6 bases). V was clipped by 1 base and J by 5 bases, with 12 bases between them. The germline V gene has CDR1 SGHTS and CDR2 YDEGEE. The CDR3 consists of 14 residues. Written as DNA, the CDR3 is TGTGCCAGCAGCTTGAAAGGGGGGAGAACTGAAGCTTTCTTT. Amino acids: CASSLKGGRTEAFF.

The chain carries TRBV19 and TRBJ1-5; 11 nucleotides agree with TRBD1. This CDR3 is built from 17 residues. The V segment lost 6 bases and the J segment 2 bases; nucleotides outside the gene matches: 9. Germline assignment: CDR1 LNHDA and CDR2 SQIVND (reference sequence). CDR3 sequence (DNA): TGTGCCAGTAGCCCTAGGACAGGGGGCACAGGCAATCAGCCCCAGCATTTT. Translating gives CASSPRTGGTGNQPQHF.

This sequence joins TRBV27 and TRBJ2-1; 7 bases fit TRBD1. The V gene end was trimmed by 6 bases and the J gene end by 0 bases; junction bases not matched to a gene: 5. Germline CDR1 and CDR2: MNHEY and SMNVEV (reference sequence). CDR3 size: 15 residues. The CDR3 is CASRTGSRSYNEQFF. The CDR3 nucleotides are TGTGCCAGCAGGACAGGGTCCCGCTCCTACAATGAGCAGTTCTTC.

The chain recombines TRBV5-1 with TRBJ1-1; 7 bases match TRBD1. CDR3 length: 14 residues. Germline V gene sequence: CDR1 SGHRS, CDR2 YFSETQ. V shed 1 base and J 1 base; nucleotides not matched to a gene: 1. In DNA form, the CDR3 reads TGCGCCAGCAGCTTGACAGGGGAGAACACTGAAGCTTTCTTT. Translation: CASSLTGENTEAFF.

The gene calls are TRBV6-6 and TRBJ2-3, with TRBD1 matching over 7 bases. This CDR3 comprises 12 residues. From germline, CDR1 is MNHNY and CDR2 SVGAGI (reference sequence). The V and J ends lost 5 bases and 11 bases, in that order; junction bases with no gene match: 7. The CDR3 is CASSGTATGQYF. The CDR3 DNA sequence: TGTGCCAGCAGTGGGACAGCGACAGGGCAGTATTTT.

V and J are TRBV6-6 and TRBJ2-7; a possible D gene is TRBD1 (5 bases). There are 13 residues in the CDR3. The ends were cut back, 9 bases at V and 3 bases at J, with 15 bases in the middle. Germline assignment: CDR1 MNHNY and CDR2 SVGAGI (reference sequence). Written as DNA, the CDR3 is TGTGCCAGGGCGGTGGGGCCGGTCTACGAGCAGTACGTC. Translating it yields CARAVGPVYEQYV.

In this sample, this clone turned up once. The chain has TRBV5-4 and TRBJ1-6, with TRBD1 matching over 8 bases. CDR1 and CDR2 from the germline V gene are SGHNT and YYREEE (reference sequence). This CDR3 has 16 residues. V trimming: 2 bases; J trimming: 7 bases; junction bases outside the gene matches: 8. CDR3 bases: TGTGCCAGCAGCTTCTCCGGGACAGGCATGAATTCACCCCTCCACTTT. As protein: CASSFSGTGMNSPLHF.

The chain uses TRBV6-4 and TRBJ1-2, with TRBD1 matching over 10 bases. The CDR3 covers 13 residues. Germline V lookup: CDR1 MRHNA, CDR2 SNTAGT. V trimming: 6 bases; J trimming: 8 bases; junction bases outside the gene matches: 6. CDR3 sequence reads: CASSADRGRGYTF. For the CDR3, the DNA is TGTGCCAGCAGCGCTGACAGGGGGCGAGGCTACACCTTC.

V gene TRBV21-1 combines with J gene TRBJ2-7. TRBV21-1 is reported as a pseudogene. The CDR3 extends over 16 amino acids. CDR3: CANTSVHSLWGYEQYV. For the CDR3, the DNA is TGTGCCAACACCAGCGTACATAGCCTTTGGGGGTACGAGCAGTACGTC.

This rearrangement joins TRBV6-1 to TRBJ2-3, with 8 positions matching TRBD1. There are 13 residues in the CDR3. Trimming at V came to 3 bases and at J to 4 bases, leaving 0 bases not matched to a gene. CDR1 MNHNS and CDR2 SASEGT come from the germline V gene. Written as DNA, the CDR3 is TGTGCCAGCAGTGACAGGGGGCCAGATACGCAGTATTTT. Translating it yields CASSDRGPDTQYF.

V usage is TRBV27 and J usage is TRBJ2-2; no reliable D call. This CDR3 is 15 amino acids long. The V gene lost 3 bases and the J gene lost 13 bases, with 21 bases spanning the gap. Germline V CDR1 and CDR2: MNHEY, SMNVEV (reference sequence). CDR3 in DNA: TGTGCCAGCAGTTTGAGCCCTTTTTCGGGCGTCGGGCTGTTTTTT. Amino acid sequence: CASSLSPFSGVGLFF.

This clone was observed a handful of times. The chain uses TRBV5-4 and TRBJ2-1; D not resolved. This CDR3 has 15 residues. Trimming shortened V by 0 bases and J by 0 bases, and 7 bases separated the two germline ends. Looked up from germline, CDR1 is SGHNT and CDR2 is YYREEE (reference sequence). In DNA form, the CDR3 reads TGTGCCAGCAGCTTGGATAGGAACTCCTACAATGAGCAGTTCTTC. Translated, it gives CASSLDRNSYNEQFF.

This chain connects TRBV12-5 to TRBJ2-3; maybe TRBD1 (5 bases). The germline V gene encodes CDR1 LGHNT and CDR2 FRNRAP. The CDR3 is 12 residues long. V lost 7 bases to trimming and J lost 6 bases, with 11 bases between them. CDR3 bases: TGTGCTAGTGCCCAGAAGGGGGATACGCAGTATTTT. This encodes CASAQKGDTQYF. Supplemented by reference TRBV12-5 and TRBJ2-3, the full variable domain reads DARVTQTPRHKVTEMGQEVTMRCQPILGHNTVFWYRQTMMQGLELLAYFRNRAPLDDSGMPKDRFSAEMPDATLATLKIQPSEPRDSAVYFCASAQKGDTQYFGPGTRLTVL.

J is TRBJ2-3 and V is TRBV27; 8 bases align to TRBD2. The CDR3 is 15 residues long. CDR1 and CDR2 from the germline V gene are MNHEY and SMNVEV (reference sequence). The V segment lost 3 bases and the J segment 6 bases; nucleotides outside the gene matches: 8. CDR3 sequence reads: CASSFLGGRNDTQYF. The CDR3 DNA reads as TGTGCCAGCAGTTTTCTGGGCGGGAGGAACGATACGCAGTATTTT.

Concerning this clone itself: At one end, the junction sequence differs from germline, possibly due to a read error. The genes are TRBV7-7 and TRBJ2-2; a possible D gene is TRBD2 (6 bases). CDR1 is SSHAT and CDR2 is FNYEAQ in the germline V gene (reference sequence). This CDR3 is built from 13 residues. The CDR3 is CASSREVAGELFF. CDR3 sequence (DNA): TGTGCTAGCAGTAGGGAGGTCGCCGGGGAGCTGTTTTTT. Full variable domain (remainder filled in from reference TRBV7-7 and TRBJ2-2): GAGVSQSPRYKVTKRGQDVTLRCDPISSHATLYWYQQALGQGPEFLTYFNYEAQPDKSGLPSDRFSAERPEGSISTLTIQRTEQRDSAMYRCASSREVAGELFFGEGSRLTVL.